This T cell receptor (beta chain) was documented in a study of long-term antiretroviral therapy in people with HIV. General study results and limits: Dominance of pre-ART expanded clones persisted, fluctuating and often declining after ART.

This clone was observed once. The antigen is undetermined. Run at survey level, the immunoSEQ assay was version v3.0. Sequencing efforts were directed toward about 35,000-50,000 T-cell genomes per sample. Only in-frame clones appear in the TCRdb table, and some are missing; sequencing was by immunoSEQ multiplex PCR. The sample contains 15,000 to 25,000 clones, about nine tenths of which appear only once. HIV-positive participants all received treatment in the United States. Trimming at V came to 9 bases and at J to 2 bases, leaving 10 bases not matched to a gene. Germline V lookup: CDR1 LNHDA, CDR2 SQIVND (reference sequence). The CDR3 extends over 14 amino acids.

The sequencing here drew on unsorted PBMCs, taken 4.2 to 4.5 years before starting antiretroviral therapy. The genes are TRBV19 and TRBJ2-7, with 7 bases matching TRBD1. This sequence originates from a woman aged 25 to 39 with HIV. The CDR3, as DNA: TGTGCCAGCAACGCAAGACAGGGTGCCTACGAGCAGTACTTC. Translating gives CASNARQGAYEQYF.